Listed below are T cell receptor beta chains from one sample, sequenced in a study of T cell responses to AZD1222 COVID-19 vaccine. Repertoires were generated with immunoSEQ multiplex PCR, while TCRdb's copy carries only in-frame clones and drops some. The sample shows about 180,000 clones, about 93% of them seen only once. The sequencing here drew on peripheral blood, taken 28 days after the second dose of the MenACWY control vaccine. These receptors were taken from an adult who received the MenACWY meningococcal vaccine as a control. CDR3s include the opening cysteine and the closing phenylalanine or tryptophan. A D gene is named only where the DNA matches it firmly. Clone sizes are given selectively: once, few, many, or a class where the clone is expanded.

d_call j_call v_call clone_size cdr3_nt cdr3_aa
- TRBJ1-3 TRBV7-2 - TGTGCCAGCAGCCGCCGGCAGTCCACCATATATTTT CASSRRQSTIYF
- TRBJ1-4 TRBV5-8 - TGTGCCAGCAGCTTGCTGCAGAATGAAAAACTGTTTTTT CASSLLQNEKLFF
TRBD1 TRBJ2-1 TRBV3-1/TRBV3-2 once TGTGCCAGCAGCCAACAGACAGGGGGCGATGAGCAGTTCTTC CASSQQTGGDEQFF
- TRBJ2-4 TRBV5-5 - TGTGCCAGCAGCTGGACTTACGGGCTAGCCAAAAACATTCAGTACTTC CASSWTYGLAKNIQYF
TRBD1 TRBJ2-7 TRBV28 - TGTGCCAGCAGTTCGACAGGGCCCAACGAGCAGTACTTC CASSSTGPNEQYF
- TRBJ2-1 TRBV5-1 - TGCGCCAGCAGCTTGGGGGCCCCGAGCTCCTACAATGAGCAGTTCTTC CASSLGAPSSYNEQFF
- TRBJ1-5 TRBV5-1 - TGCGCCAGCAGACTTGGGGCCGGGGGGAATCAGCCCCAGCATTTT CASRLGAGGNQPQHF
- TRBJ2-2 TRBV5-4 - TGTGCCAGCAGCTTGGGGCAGGGGTACACCGGGGAGCTGTTTTTT CASSLGQGYTGELFF
TRBD1 TRBJ1-1 TRBV2 - TGTGCCAGCGGTGGGGACAGGGGACTGAACACTGAAGCTTTCTTT CASGGDRGLNTEAFF
TRBD1 TRBJ1-5 TRBV5-5 few TGTGCCAGCAGCTTCACAGGGGGCGGTCAGCCCCAGCATTTT CASSFTGGGQPQHF
- TRBJ1-3 TRBV7-9 - TGTGCCAGCAGTCTACTCGAACAGGGAATCACGAACACCATATATTTT CASSLLEQGITNTIYF
- TRBJ2-1 TRBV7-8 - TGTGCCAGCAGCCTCAGGGTTAACTACAATGAGCAGTTCTTC CASSLRVNYNEQFF
TRBD1 TRBJ2-1 TRBV6-2/TRBV6-3 - TGTGCCAGCAGTTACCCGGGACAGGGTCCGAGCTCCTACAATGAGCAGTTCTTC CASSYPGQGPSSYNEQFF
- TRBJ2-3 TRBV7-2 - TGTGCCAGCTCCGGGCGCACAGATACGCAGTATTTT CASSGRTDTQYF
- TRBJ1-3 TRBV4-1 - TGCGCCAGCAGCCCTTCGGGACTGTCTCCTGGAAACACCATATATTTT CASSPSGLSPGNTIYF
- TRBJ1-6 TRBV2 - TGTGCCAGCAGTGAAAGGCAGGGGAATTCACCCCTCCACTTT CASSERQGNSPLHF
- TRBJ1-5 TRBV30 - TGTGCCTGGAGTGTACGAGGAGGGTCGGCTCCCCAGCATTTT CAWSVRGGSAPQHF
- TRBJ1-2 TRBV9 - TGTGCCAGCAGCGTAGCTCAGGGGTTGGGCTATGGCTACACCTTC CASSVAQGLGYGYTF
- TRBJ1-2 TRBV3-1/TRBV3-2 - TGTGCCAGCAGCCAAGTCTCAAGAGGGAACTATGGCTACACCTTC CASSQVSRGNYGYTF
TRBD1 TRBJ2-7 TRBV18 - TGTGCCAGCTCACCTAGTCGAGGACAGGGGTACGAGCAGTACTTC CASSPSRGQGYEQYF
- TRBJ2-2 TRBV11-1 once TGTGCCAGCAGCTTAGCGGGGAACACCGGGGAGCTGTTTTTT CASSLAGNTGELFF
- TRBJ1-6 TRBV27 - TGTGCCAGCAGCGAGGGCAGGTCAAATTCACCCCTCCACTTT CASSEGRSNSPLHF
TRBD2 TRBJ2-7 TRBV28 - TGTGCCAGCAGTCCGTTTGAAGGGCGGGGGGGCCGTGAGCAGTACTTC CASSPFEGRGGREQYF
- TRBJ2-7 TRBV9 - TGTGCCAGCAGCACACAAGGGGGGACAGGACTAGGAGAGCAGTACTTC CASSTQGGTGLGEQYF
TRBD2 TRBJ2-7 TRBV7-8 - TGTGCCAGCAGCTTATGGGAGGGCTCCTACGAGCAGTACTTC CASSLWEGSYEQYF
- TRBJ1-2 TRBV5-8 - TGTGCCAGCAGACTGATTCGGGGAAATGGCTACACCTTC CASRLIRGNGYTF
- TRBJ1-1 TRBV19 - TGTGCCAGTAGTATAGATAAAAGGGCCCACACTGAAGCTTTCTTT CASSIDKRAHTEAFF
- TRBJ2-1 TRBV29-1 - TGCAGCGTTGTCTATAGGGGGGGAGACTACAATGAGCAGTTCTTC CSVVYRGGDYNEQFF
TRBD1 TRBJ2-2 TRBV5-1 - TGCGCCAGCAGCTTGAAGGGACAGCACACCGGGGAGCTGTTTTTT CASSLKGQHTGELFF
- TRBJ1-2 TRBV29-1 - TGCAGCGTTTTCCAGGAGAGGGGGAACTATGGCTACACCTTC CSVFQERGNYGYTF
- TRBJ1-5 TRBV19 - TGTGCCAGTAGTATAGCCCTACAGTATAGCAATCAGCCCCAGCATTTT CASSIALQYSNQPQHF
- TRBJ1-5 TRBV10-3 - TGTGCCATCAGTGAGAGAGGGACTAGCAATCAGCCCCAGCATTTT CAISERGTSNQPQHF
TRBD2 TRBJ2-5 TRBV27 - TGTGCCAGCAGTTTTAGGGGACTAAGCATCCAAGAGACCCAGTACTTC CASSFRGLSIQETQYF
TRBD1 TRBJ2-1 TRBV27 once TGTGCCAGCAGTCAATCTAGGGGGACAGCCTACAATGAGCAGTTCTTC CASSQSRGTAYNEQFF
- TRBJ1-6 TRBV30 - TGTGCCTGGTCAGGAATGTCACCCCTCCACTTT CAWSGMSPLHF
- TRBJ1-1 TRBV12-3/TRBV12-4 - TGTGCCAGCAGTTTGGGGGGCCCTGAAGCTTTCTTT CASSLGGPEAFF
- TRBJ2-1 TRBV25-1 - TGTGCCAGCAGTGAAGGGGACCTCAATGAGCAGTTCTTC CASSEGDLNEQFF
TRBD1 TRBJ1-1 TRBV5-4 - TGTGCCAGCAGCACGGGACAGGGGTGGCTGGCTTTCTTT CASSTGQGWLAFF
- TRBJ1-1 TRBV11-2 - TGTGCCAGCAGCCCCCTTCGAGGGGGGATGAACACTGAAGCTTTCTTT CASSPLRGGMNTEAFF
TRBD1 TRBJ2-5 TRBV24-1 - TGTGCCACCAGTGAAGGGGGCAATACAGAAACGAAGACCCAGTACTTC CATSEGGNTETKTQYF
- TRBJ2-7 TRBV6-5 few TGTGCCAGCAGTTTCGGTTTCAGCGGATCCTACGAGCAGTACTTC CASSFGFSGSYEQYF
TRBD1 TRBJ2-3 TRBV5-1 - TGCGCCAGCAGCCCTCGACAGGGTAGGGGCACAGATACGCAGTATTTT CASSPRQGRGTDTQYF